This T cell receptor (beta chain) was identified in a study of early T cells in non-severe SARS-CoV-2 infection. From the 5' RACE reads, TCRdb called clonotypes with MiXCR, one entry per CDR3 protein. This repertoire shows about 64,000 distinct CDR3 sequences, roughly 13% found once; its top ten account for around 4.2%. The CDR3 contains 15 residues. The V gene's germline CDR1 is DFQATT and CDR2 SNEGSKA (reference sequence). Trimming stripped 0 bases from V and 5 bases from J, with 16 bases between. The sample comprised whole blood. The chain carries TRBV20-1 and TRBJ1-2; D gene ambiguous. This sequence originates from an adult who was a healthcare worker with PCR-confirmed SARS-CoV-2 infection or an uninfected control (not recorded which). CDR3 sequence reads: CSARDSSREIYGYTF. DNA for the CDR3: TGCAGTGCTAGAGATTCAAGTCGGGAAATATATGGCTACACCTTC.